This is a list of T cell receptor beta chains from one sample in a study of blood T cell repertoires in COVID-19. Repertoires were generated with immunoSEQ multiplex PCR, while TCRdb's copy carries only in-frame clones and drops some. The table includes approximately 170,000 clones, roughly 80% detected once. Sequencing was performed on PBMCs or T cells enriched from blood (not recorded which). Every receptor here comes from a woman aged 45-59 years who had recovered from COVID-19. The CDR3 runs from the conserved cysteine through the conserved F or W. Fields, in order: J gene, clone size, V gene, D gene, CDR3 protein, CDR3 DNA. A D gene is named only where the DNA matches it firmly. Some rows have no size entry. The others give once, few or many, or a class for an expanded clone.

j_gene: TRBJ2-1; abundance: few; v_gene: TRBV5-1; d_gene: TRBD2; CDR3aa: CASRELAGGPDEQFF; CDR3nt: TGCGCCAGCAGGGAACTAGCGGGAGGGCCGGATGAGCAGTTCTTC
j_gene: TRBJ2-1; abundance: NA; v_gene: TRBV2; d_gene: TRBD2; CDR3aa: CASSSDLAGFGDNEQFF; CDR3nt: TGTGCCAGCAGTTCTGATCTAGCGGGGTTCGGGGACAATGAGCAGTTCTTC
j_gene: TRBJ1-3; abundance: once; v_gene: TRBV28; d_gene: TRBD1; CDR3aa: CASSTPWTGSGNTIYF; CDR3nt: TGTGCCAGCAGTACCCCTTGGACAGGTTCTGGAAACACCATATATTTT
j_gene: TRBJ1-1; abundance: NA; v_gene: TRBV18; d_gene: NA; CDR3aa: CASSSPFTGRTEAFF; CDR3nt: TGTGCCAGCTCTAGTCCCTTTACAGGTCGGACTGAAGCTTTCTTT
j_gene: TRBJ1-2; abundance: NA; v_gene: TRBV7-8; d_gene: NA; CDR3aa: CASSLGPGYGYTF; CDR3nt: TGTGCCAGCAGCTTAGGCCCCGGCTATGGCTACACCTTC
j_gene: TRBJ2-5; abundance: few; v_gene: TRBV7-2; d_gene: TRBD2; CDR3aa: CASSSISGPQETQYF; CDR3nt: TGTGCCAGCAGCTCCATTAGCGGGCCTCAAGAGACCCAGTACTTC
j_gene: TRBJ2-5; abundance: NA; v_gene: TRBV12-3/TRBV12-4; d_gene: NA; CDR3aa: CASREGETQYF; CDR3nt: TGTGCCAGCAGGGAGGGGGAGACCCAGTACTTC
j_gene: TRBJ2-5; abundance: NA; v_gene: TRBV3-1/TRBV3-2; d_gene: NA; CDR3aa: CASSQREAETQYF; CDR3nt: TGTGCCAGCAGCCAAAGGGAGGCGGAGACCCAGTACTTC
j_gene: TRBJ2-5; abundance: NA; v_gene: TRBV3-1/TRBV3-2; d_gene: TRBD2; CDR3aa: CASSQGRLAGGRETQYF; CDR3nt: TGTGCCAGCAGCCAAGGACGGCTAGCGGGAGGTAGGGAGACCCAGTACTTC
j_gene: TRBJ1-2; abundance: few; v_gene: TRBV9; d_gene: NA; CDR3aa: CASSTDSLSFYGYTF; CDR3nt: TGTGCCAGCAGCACCGACAGCCTCTCGTTCTATGGCTACACCTTC
j_gene: TRBJ1-6; abundance: NA; v_gene: TRBV28; d_gene: TRBD1; CDR3aa: CASTGTANSPLHF; CDR3nt: TGTGCCAGCACCGGGACAGCTAATTCACCCCTCCACTTT
j_gene: TRBJ2-7; abundance: NA; v_gene: TRBV2; d_gene: TRBD2; CDR3aa: CASSGVLALPEQYF; CDR3nt: TGTGCCAGCAGTGGCGTACTAGCGCTGCCCGAGCAGTACTTC
j_gene: TRBJ1-1; abundance: NA; v_gene: TRBV11-1; d_gene: TRBD1; CDR3aa: CASSQGDRRDTEAFF; CDR3nt: TGTGCCAGCAGCCAGGGGGACAGGAGGGACACTGAAGCTTTCTTT
j_gene: TRBJ1-1; abundance: NA; v_gene: TRBV6-5; d_gene: TRBD1; CDR3aa: CASSYSLTGTEAFF; CDR3nt: TGTGCCAGCAGTTACTCTCTGACAGGGACTGAAGCTTTCTTT
j_gene: TRBJ2-1; abundance: NA; v_gene: TRBV4-1; d_gene: TRBD2; CDR3aa: CASSRSFTSGENNEQFF; CDR3nt: TGCGCCAGCAGCCGCTCCTTCACTAGCGGGGAGAACAATGAGCAGTTCTTC
j_gene: TRBJ2-7; abundance: NA; v_gene: TRBV7-2; d_gene: NA; CDR3aa: CASSLASVSYEQYF; CDR3nt: TGTGCCAGCAGCTTAGCGTCAGTCTCCTACGAGCAGTACTTC
j_gene: TRBJ1-6; abundance: NA; v_gene: TRBV7-9; d_gene: TRBD1; CDR3aa: CASSSGQGGSPLHF; CDR3nt: TGTGCCAGCAGCTCGGGACAGGGAGGGTCACCCCTCCACTTT
j_gene: TRBJ2-7; abundance: NA; v_gene: TRBV28; d_gene: TRBD2; CDR3aa: CASRGGDRDSYEQYF; CDR3nt: TGTGCCAGCAGGGGGGGGGACCGGGACTCCTACGAGCAGTACTTC
j_gene: TRBJ1-6; abundance: few; v_gene: TRBV7-9; d_gene: NA; CDR3aa: CASSSQGVGSPLHF; CDR3nt: TGTGCCAGCAGCTCACAGGGAGTCGGATCACCCCTCCACTTT
j_gene: TRBJ2-1; abundance: NA; v_gene: TRBV5-1; d_gene: NA; CDR3aa: CASSSQGSSYNEQFF; CDR3nt: TGCGCCAGCAGCTCCCAGGGGAGCTCCTACAATGAGCAGTTCTTC
j_gene: TRBJ1-4; abundance: NA; v_gene: TRBV19; d_gene: NA; CDR3aa: CASRGAEKLFF; CDR3nt: TGTGCCAGTAGGGGGGCTGAAAAACTGTTTTTT
j_gene: TRBJ1-1; abundance: NA; v_gene: TRBV2; d_gene: NA; CDR3aa: CASNMGRGTEAFF; CDR3nt: TGTGCCAGCAACATGGGGCGAGGTACTGAAGCTTTCTTT
j_gene: TRBJ2-7; abundance: NA; v_gene: TRBV7-9; d_gene: NA; CDR3aa: CASSSDRPITYEQYF; CDR3nt: TGTGCCAGCAGCTCCGACAGGCCCATTACCTACGAGCAGTACTTC
j_gene: TRBJ2-7; abundance: NA; v_gene: TRBV6-5; d_gene: NA; CDR3aa: CASSYNRVGYEQYF; CDR3nt: TGTGCCAGCAGTTACAACCGGGTTGGCTACGAGCAGTACTTC
j_gene: TRBJ2-7; abundance: NA; v_gene: TRBV19; d_gene: TRBD1; CDR3aa: CASSGQGVTTYEQYF; CDR3nt: TGTGCCAGCAGTGGGCAGGGGGTGACTACCTACGAGCAGTACTTC
j_gene: TRBJ2-2; abundance: NA; v_gene: TRBV6-5; d_gene: TRBD2; CDR3aa: CARGGANTGELFF; CDR3nt: TGTGCCCGCGGGGGGGCGAACACCGGGGAGCTGTTTTTT
j_gene: TRBJ2-2; abundance: NA; v_gene: TRBV9; d_gene: TRBD2; CDR3aa: CASRLAGSTGELFF; CDR3nt: TGTGCCAGCCGACTAGCGGGGTCCACCGGGGAGCTGTTTTTT
j_gene: TRBJ2-1; abundance: NA; v_gene: TRBV24-1; d_gene: TRBD2; CDR3aa: CATSTLAGGLNEQFF; CDR3nt: TGTGCCACCAGTACTTTAGCGGGAGGTTTAAATGAGCAGTTCTTC
j_gene: TRBJ2-1; abundance: NA; v_gene: TRBV9; d_gene: NA; CDR3aa: CASSVGGGQYNEQFF; CDR3nt: TGTGCCAGCAGCGTAGGTGGGGGCCAGTACAATGAGCAGTTCTTC
j_gene: TRBJ2-1; abundance: NA; v_gene: TRBV2; d_gene: TRBD1; CDR3aa: CASSPTGISYNEQFF; CDR3nt: TGTGCCAGCAGTCCGACAGGGATCTCCTACAATGAGCAGTTCTTC
j_gene: TRBJ2-3; abundance: NA; v_gene: TRBV9; d_gene: TRBD2; CDR3aa: CASSVTGLVLDTQYF; CDR3nt: TGTGCCAGCAGCGTTACGGGACTAGTTTTAGATACGCAGTATTTT
j_gene: TRBJ2-5; abundance: NA; v_gene: TRBV5-1; d_gene: TRBD2; CDR3aa: CASSLEPGLAGGYQETQYF; CDR3nt: TGCGCCAGCAGCTTGGAGCCGGGACTAGCGGGAGGGTACCAAGAGACCCAGTACTTC
j_gene: TRBJ2-7; abundance: NA; v_gene: TRBV5-1; d_gene: NA; CDR3aa: CASTGSYEQYF; CDR3nt: TGCGCCAGCACGGGGAGCTACGAGCAGTACTTC
j_gene: TRBJ1-6; abundance: NA; v_gene: TRBV9; d_gene: NA; CDR3aa: CASSDRDYNSPLHF; CDR3nt: TGTGCCAGCAGCGACCGGGACTATAATTCACCCCTCCACTTT
j_gene: TRBJ1-2; abundance: NA; v_gene: TRBV5-1; d_gene: TRBD1; CDR3aa: CASRPTGSGSDGYGYTF; CDR3nt: TGCGCCAGCAGACCGACAGGGTCCGGGTCCGACGGCTATGGCTACACCTTC
j_gene: TRBJ2-4; abundance: NA; v_gene: TRBV5-1; d_gene: NA; CDR3aa: CASSLVGRHDIQYF; CDR3nt: TGCGCCAGCAGCTTGGTGGGCAGGCACGACATTCAGTACTTC
j_gene: TRBJ2-1; abundance: NA; v_gene: TRBV7-9; d_gene: TRBD2; CDR3aa: CASSLGLAVDNEQFF; CDR3nt: TGTGCCAGCAGTCTCGGACTAGCGGTCGACAATGAGCAGTTCTTC
j_gene: TRBJ2-2; abundance: few; v_gene: TRBV28; d_gene: NA; CDR3aa: CASRQDTGELFF; CDR3nt: TGTGCCAGTAGACAGGACACCGGGGAGCTGTTTTTT
j_gene: TRBJ2-1; abundance: once; v_gene: TRBV19; d_gene: NA; CDR3aa: CASRPSERTYNEQFF; CDR3nt: TGTGCCAGTAGGCCCTCGGAGCGGACGTACAATGAGCAGTTCTTC
j_gene: TRBJ2-7; abundance: NA; v_gene: TRBV4-2; d_gene: NA; CDR3aa: CASSQDGGSGPPEQYF; CDR3nt: TGTGCCAGCAGCCAAGATGGGGGGTCAGGACCCCCCGAGCAGTACTTC
j_gene: TRBJ2-7; abundance: NA; v_gene: TRBV7-2; d_gene: NA; CDR3aa: CASSLLASGRGSYEQYF; CDR3nt: TGTGCCAGCAGCTTACTAGCGTCGGGGAGAGGGTCCTACGAGCAGTACTTC